These 29 T cell receptor beta chains were sequenced from one sample in a study of blood T cell repertoires in COVID-19. Measured with immunoSEQ multiplex PCR; TCRdb has only the in-frame clones, and not every one. This table has 200,000 to 250,000 clones, about 85% appearing once. Material: PBMCs or T cells enriched from blood (not recorded which). The origin of the receptors is a man younger than 45 who had recovered from COVID-19.

For the CDR3, the DNA is TGTGCCAGCACCAGAACCGGGACAGGGGGATACGAGCAGTACTTC. It specifies CASTRTGTGGYEQYF. The chain employs TRBV7-8 and TRBJ2-7; 11 nucleotides align to TRBD1. The junction had 9 bases not matched to a gene; V was cut back by 7 bases and J by 4 bases. Germline assignment: CDR1 SGHVS and CDR2 FQNEAQ. The CDR3 runs 15 residues. Filled out from reference TRBV7-8 and TRBJ2-7, the complete variable domain reads GAGVSQSPRYKVAKRGQDVALRCDPISGHVSLFWYQQALGQGPEFLTYFQNEAQLDKSGLPSDRFFAERPEGSVSTLKIQRTQQEDSAVYLCASTRTGTGGYEQYFGPGTRLTVT.

CDR3: CASMEGGSNQPQHF. In nucleotides, the CDR3 is TGTGCCAGCATGGAGGGCGGAAGCAATCAGCCCCAGCATTTT. V usage is TRBV25-1 and J usage is TRBJ1-5; D gene uncertain. The CDR3 totals 14 residues. Germline V gene lookup returns CDR1 MGHDK and CDR2 SYGVNS. Trimming stripped 7 bases from V and 1 base from J, with 11 bases between.

The V call is TRBV6-6, the J call TRBJ1-3; 10 positions match TRBD1. The CDR3 extends over 20 amino acids. Trimming at V came to 6 bases and at J to 0 bases, leaving 17 bases not matched to a gene. Germline V gene data show CDR1 as MNHNY and CDR2 as SVGAGI (reference sequence). The CDR3, as DNA: TGTGCCAGCAGCTACACGGGGACAGGGGCCGCATCGGGCTCTGGAAACACCATATATTTT. Protein: CASSYTGTGAASGSGNTIYF.

This clone appeared once. The rearrangement uses TRBV27 and TRBJ2-7; tentatively, D is TRBD1 (5 bases). The V end was cut by 7 bases, the J end by 7 bases, with 23 bases between. CDR3 length equals 15 residues. CDR1 is MNHEY and CDR2 is SMNVEV in the germline V gene (reference sequence). The CDR3 loop reads CASIQSGLGLWEQYF. The CDR3 DNA reads as TGTGCCAGCATCCAATCAGGGTTGGGTCTTTGGGAGCAGTACTTC.

The rearrangement uses TRBV10-1 and TRBJ2-7; D gene unclear. The CDR3 spans 14 residues. Trimming pared 0 bases from V and 1 base from J, leaving 7 bases between. Germline V CDR1 and CDR2: WNHNN, SYGVQD (reference sequence). CDR3 bases: TGCGCCAGCAGTGAGTCAACTCCTTCCTACGAGCAGTACTTC. This sequence encodes CASSESTPSYEQYF.

The chain is built from TRBV15 and TRBJ1-2; D is undetermined. Germline CDR1 LNHNV, CDR2 YYDKDF (reference sequence). The CDR3 is 13 amino acids. The ends were cut back, 0 bases at V and 7 bases at J, with 9 bases in the middle. This chain's CDR3 is CATSRDEPVGYTF. The CDR3 DNA sequence: TGTGCCACCAGCAGAGATGAACCAGTTGGCTACACCTTC. Filled out from reference TRBV15 and TRBJ1-2, the complete variable domain reads DAMVIQNPRYQVTQFGKPVTLSCSQTLNHNVMYWYQQKSSQAPKLLFHYYDKDFNNEADTPDNFQSRRPNTSFCFLDIRSPGLGDTAMYLCATSRDEPVGYTFGSGTRLTVV.

This chain joins TRBV4-3 and TRBJ2-7; D may be TRBD2 (6 bases). V lost 5 bases and J lost 3, with 17 bases in between. The germline V gene encodes CDR1 LGHNA and CDR2 YSLEER. The CDR3 sequence is 15 residues long. The chain's CDR3 is CASSSTLRRDYEQYF. The DNA for the CDR3 is TGCGCCAGCAGCTCGACCCTCCGGAGGGACTACGAGCAGTACTTC.

This clone was seen only once. The same CDR3 arises from other DNA sequences in this sample as well. The V gene is TRBV6-5, the J gene TRBJ1-5; TRBD1 might be the D (5 bases). CDR3 length equals 13 residues. Trimming shortened V by 8 bases and J by 0 bases, and 8 bases separated the two germline ends. Germline V gene sequence: CDR1 MNHEY, CDR2 SVGAGI. DNA for the CDR3: TGTGCCAGCCGCGGGGGTAGCAATCAGCCCCAGCATTTT. It is translated as CASRGGSNQPQHF.

This clone was counted between two and nine times. The chain joins TRBV28 to TRBJ2-3, with D perhaps TRBD1 (6 bases). This CDR3 contains 17 residues. CDR1 is MDHEN, CDR2 SYDVKM, per germline. V lost 4 bases and J 2 bases, leaving 19 bases between the germline ends. In nucleotides, the CDR3 is TGTGCCAGCAGTTCCACGGACAGCCCGAGCTTCACAGATACGCAGTATTTT. Translating gives CASSSTDSPSFTDTQYF.

This chain joins TRBV19 and TRBJ2-3; 8 bases align to TRBD2. Trimming cost V 6 bases and J 1 base; bases outside gene matches: 9. Germline V gene data show CDR1 as LNHDA and CDR2 as SQIVND (reference sequence). The CDR3 is made up of 16 amino acids. The CDR3 DNA follows: TGTGCCAGTAGCTCCGGCGCGGGAGGTGGCACAGATACGCAGTATTTT. It encodes CASSSGAGGGTDTQYF.

The chain is built from TRBV11-2 and TRBJ1-2; 10 bases are a match to TRBD1. Trimming at V came to 5 bases and at J to 4 bases, leaving 7 bases not matched to a gene. CDR3 length: 15 amino acids. Germline V gene lookup returns CDR1 SGHAT and CDR2 FQNNGV. The CDR3: CASSEGQGPLYGYTF. CDR3 DNA: TGTGCCAGCAGCGAGGGACAGGGGCCGCTCTATGGCTACACCTTC.

The chain recombines TRBV28 with TRBJ2-5; 7 bases align to TRBD1. Germline V CDR1 and CDR2: MDHEN, SYDVKM. This CDR3 comprises 15 residues. The V segment lost 5 bases and the J segment 1 base; nucleotides outside the gene matches: 7. CDR3 protein: CASSTRDRIQETQYF. Written as DNA, the CDR3 is TGTGCCAGCAGTACAAGGGACAGAATCCAAGAGACCCAGTACTTC.

The chain combines TRBV24-1 with TRBJ1-2, with 7 nucleotides matching TRBD1. Trimming took 3 bases from V and 3 from J; bases not matched to a gene: 6. The CDR3 is 15 residues long. CDR1 KGHDR and CDR2 SFDVKD come from the germline V gene. The CDR3 sequence is CATSDDAGGYYGYTF. The CDR3 DNA reads as TGTGCCACCAGTGATGATGCAGGGGGTTACTATGGCTACACCTTC.

The chain has TRBV30 and TRBJ2-7; perhaps TRBD2 as D (5 bases). V lost 4 bases, J lost 2 bases, and 18 bases lay in between. The CDR3 spans 15 residues. Germline V CDR1 and CDR2: GTSNPN, SVGIG (reference sequence). CDR3 DNA: TGTGCCTGGATCCCTCGGGATGCCCGTCCCTACGAGCAGTACTTC. Amino acid sequence: CAWIPRDARPYEQYF.

The chain links TRBV5-6 to TRBJ2-2, with 10 nucleotides matching TRBD2. In germline, CDR1 is SGHDT, CDR2 YYEEEE. The V and J ends lost 0 bases and 5 bases, in that order; junction bases with no gene match: 10. The CDR3 spans 18 residues. The CDR3 nucleotides read TGTGCCAGCAGCTTGGGGCTAGCGGGAGATGTTCGGACCGGGGAGCTGTTTTTT. Amino acids: CASSLGLAGDVRTGELFF.

The V gene is TRBV30, the J gene TRBJ1-4; TRBD1 matches 9 bases. CDR1 and CDR2 from the germline V gene are GTSNPN and SVGIG (reference sequence). Germline trimming cut 3 bases from V and 8 bases from J; bases unmatched to any gene: 10. The CDR3 consists of 15 residues. The CDR3 sequence is CAWRVQQGAQEKLFF. CDR3 DNA sequence: TGTGCCTGGAGGGTCCAACAGGGGGCGCAGGAAAAACTGTTTTTT.

The chain joins TRBV28 to TRBJ2-4; possibly TRBD2 for D (5 bases). This CDR3 has 18 amino acids. V lost 5 bases and J lost 1, with 21 bases in between. Germline CDR1 is MDHEN and CDR2 is SYDVKM. As DNA, the CDR3 is TGTGCCAGCAGTCCACCGGGCTACGGCGGAGGCGCCAAAAACATTCAGTACTTC. It codes for CASSPPGYGGGAKNIQYF. The variable domain in full, completed from reference TRBV28 and TRBJ2-4, reads DVKVTQSSRYLVKRTGEKVFLECVQDMDHENMFWYRQDPGLGLRLIYFSYDVKMKEKGDIPEGYSVSREKKERFSLILESASTNQTSMYLCASSPPGYGGGAKNIQYFGAGTRLSVL.

The rearrangement joins TRBV3-1 (or the pseudogene TRBV3-2) to TRBJ1-1; no firm D call. The germline V gene has CDR1 LGHDT and CDR2 YNNKEL (reference sequence). V lost 0 bases to trimming and J lost 2 bases, with 7 bases between them. This CDR3 is built from 14 residues. The CDR3: CASSQDPRNTEAFF. Written as DNA, the CDR3 is TGTGCCAGCAGCCAAGATCCTAGAAACACTGAAGCTTTCTTT.

The chain is built from TRBV5-1 and TRBJ2-5; the match to TRBD2 covers 8 bases. Germline-derived CDR1 and CDR2 are SGHRS and YFSETQ. With V trimmed by 0 bases and J by 2 bases, 6 bases remained unmatched. The CDR3 runs 16 residues. The CDR3 region has the DNA TGCGCCAGCAGCTTGGGGACTAGCACAGCACAAGAGACCCAGTACTTC. The encoded protein is CASSLGTSTAQETQYF.

The chain couples TRBV18 to TRBJ1-4; D unclear. V lost 3 bases, J lost 5 bases, and 10 bases lay in between. Germline values: CDR1 KGHSH, CDR2 LQKENI. The CDR3 is made up of 14 amino acids. The CDR3 reads CASSPARRNEKLFF. CDR3 sequence (DNA): TGTGCCAGCTCACCTGCCCGGCGGAATGAAAAACTGTTTTTT.

This clone was seen a single time. V is TRBV25-1 and J is TRBJ1-1; D gene uncertain. There are 13 residues in the CDR3. V lost 6 bases, J lost 2 bases, and 10 bases lay in between. The germline CDR1 and CDR2 sequences are MGHDK and SYGVNS. The CDR3 DNA reads TGTGCCAGCAGCAGAAACACCAACACTGAAGCTTTCTTT. Translated, it gives CASSRNTNTEAFF.

V is TRBV6-5 and J is TRBJ2-1; tentative D call: TRBD1 (5 bases). With 5 bases removed from V and 4 bases from J, the gap between germline ends came to 12 bases. This CDR3 is 14 amino acids long. The germline gives CDR1 MNHEY, CDR2 SVGAGI. The CDR3 region is CASSLQAQYNEQFF. DNA for the CDR3: TGTGCCAGCAGTCTACAGGCACAGTACAATGAGCAGTTCTTC.

This sequence joins TRBV5-5 and TRBJ1-2, with D possibly matching TRBD1 (6 bases). This CDR3 spans 13 amino acids. Per germline, CDR1 SGHKS and CDR2 YYEKEE (reference sequence). V was shortened by 2 bases and J by 3 bases, with 8 bases between the two germline ends. The CDR3 is CASSLGQHYGYTF. CDR3 nucleotide sequence: TGTGCCAGCAGCTTAGGACAGCACTATGGCTACACCTTC.

V gene TRBV7-6 combines with J gene TRBJ2-1; TRBD2 matches at 9 bases. Germline-derived CDR1 and CDR2 are SGHVS and FNYEAQ. The V gene end was trimmed by 5 bases and the J gene end by 14 bases; junction bases not matched to a gene: 16. CDR3 size: 15 residues. The CDR3, as DNA: TGTGCCAGCAGCCCTTCCCTAGCGGGGTTAGGGATGGAGTTCTTC. Translated, it gives CASSPSLAGLGMEFF.

The V call is TRBV4-1, the J call TRBJ1-1; D is uncertain. The ends were cut back, 2 bases at V and 0 bases at J, with 13 bases in the middle. CDR3 size: 16 residues. CDR1 is MGHRA, CDR2 YSYEKL, per germline. CDR3 sequence reads: CASSQRSRLMNTEAFF. The CDR3 nucleotides are TGCGCCAGCAGCCAAAGATCAAGACTGATGAACACTGAAGCTTTCTTT.

This chain uses TRBV9 with TRBJ2-7; tentatively, D is TRBD1 (5 bases). V was cut by 0 bases and J by 2 bases, with 12 bases left in between. Germline-derived CDR1 and CDR2 are SGDLS and YYNGEE. The length of the CDR3 is 15 residues. Here the CDR3 DNA reads TGTGCCAGCAGCGTAGCGCAGGGCCCTGCCTACGAGCAGTACTTC. Its translation is CASSVAQGPAYEQYF.

The chain employs TRBV12-3 or TRBV12-4 and TRBJ1-2; D is perhaps TRBD1 (6 bases). Trimming took 3 bases from V and 8 from J, leaving 13 bases between them. The CDR3 has 13 amino acids. The CDR3 nucleotides read TGTGCCAGCAGTTTTACACAGGGAAGCGGCTACACCTTC. Its translation is CASSFTQGSGYTF.

The chain combines TRBV21-1 with TRBJ1-5; the table assigns TRBD1, which was not confirmed against the DNA. TRBV21-1 is marked as a pseudogene. The CDR3 extends over 15 amino acids. The CDR3 is CASSKATSGNQPQHF. The DNA for the CDR3 is TGTGCCAGCAGCAAAGCGACGTCAGGTAATCAGCCCCAGCATTTT.

This rearrangement joins TRBV3-1 (or the pseudogene TRBV3-2) to TRBJ2-1; 9 nucleotides match TRBD2. From germline, CDR1 is LGHDT and CDR2 YNNKEL (reference sequence). The CDR3 is 16 amino acids. Germline trimming cut 2 bases from V and 1 base from J; bases unmatched to any gene: 3. DNA of the CDR3: TGTGCCAGCAGCCAACCAGCGGGAGGATCCTACAATGAGCAGTTCTTC. As protein: CASSQPAGGSYNEQFF.